This paragraph covers one TCR beta chain sequence. The antigen is undetermined. CDR3 length: 13 amino acids. Per germline, CDR1 MDHEN and CDR2 SYDVKM. The sample belongs to a study of cytomegalovirus exposure and HLA in healthy donors. Study as a whole: There were about 85 million unique TCRs (from HLA-typed donors) in an early data release. General observations from the study: Several of the most significant clusters were apparently associated with common viral pathogens in a later analysis. What TCR beta sequences reportedly achieved was accurate prediction of HLA-A and HLA-B alleles in most subjects.

Use of 60 Vbeta and 13 Jbeta primers characterized the PCR. As originally analysed: Later, 65 million to 85 million unique TCR beta chains were counted in an analysis, and approximately 10 million of them were shared. The data were produced by immunoSEQ multiplex PCR, yet TCRdb's version contains in-frame clones alone and is incomplete. For V, J and clone size, that table is used; D and trimming come from the DNA. The sample contains about 270,000 clones, around 65% of which appear only once. Sequencing input: PBMCs. The source is a female donor in good health and CMV-seronegative. The J gene is TRBJ2-5, the V gene TRBV28; D gene uncertain. The DNA end is a closer match to TRBJ2-7, so the J assignment may be wrong. The CDR3 spells CASSPAPGYEQYF. CDR3 sequence (DNA): TGTGCCAGCAGCCCCGCGCCCGGTTACGAGCAGTACTTC.